The 20 T cell receptor beta chains listed next were all sequenced from one sample in a study of immune cell composition in non-small cell lung cancer. Normal lung was taken at the farthest possible site, at least 3 cm from tumour. Here immunoSEQ multiplex PCR was the method, and the copy in TCRdb shows in-frame clones only, minus some. In the table there are 3,800 or so clones, around 76% of which are singletons. The sequenced sample was non-adjacent lung tissue. The receptors come from a human donor with non-small cell lung cancer.

This rearrangement joins TRBV5-5 to TRBJ1-6, with TRBD1 as a possible D gene (6 bases). Trimming removed 6 bases at V and 0 bases at J, with 7 bases between. Germline V CDR1 and CDR2: SGHKS, YYEKEE (reference sequence). The CDR3 has 14 amino acids. Written as DNA, the CDR3 is TGTGCCAGCACAGGGGACTCCTATAATTCACCCCTCCACTTT. Translated, it gives CASTGDSYNSPLHF.

In this sample, this clone turned up a few times. V gene TRBV9 combines with J gene TRBJ1-6; tentative D call: TRBD1 (5 bases). Trimming left V 5 bases short and J 10 bases short, with 10 bases between. CDR1 and CDR2 (germline): SGDLS, YYNGEE. The CDR3 is 12 residues long. The CDR3 is CASSTAGSPLHF. The CDR3 DNA reads TGTGCCAGCAGTACAGCAGGGTCACCCCTCCACTTT. Together with reference TRBV9 and TRBJ1-6, the CDR3 gives the full variable domain: DSGVTQTPKHLITATGQRVTLRCSPRSGDLSVYWYQQSLDQGLQFLIQYYNGEERAKGNILERFSAQQFPDLHSELNLSSLELGDSALYFCASSTAGSPLHFGNGTRLTVT.

This rearrangement joins TRBV19 to TRBJ1-1; TRBD1 matches at 9 bases. Per germline, CDR1 LNHDA and CDR2 SQIVND (reference sequence). This CDR3 spans 15 amino acids. V was pared by 7 bases and J by 5 bases, with 11 bases of the junction left unmatched. The CDR3 region has the DNA TGTGCCAGTAATCAACAGGGGGCAAGGGGGACTGAAGCTTTCTTT. It is translated as CASNQQGARGTEAFF. The full variable domain, completed using reference TRBV19 and TRBJ1-1, is DGGITQSPKYLFRKEGQNVTLSCEQNLNHDAMYWYRQDPGQGLRLIYYSQIVNDFQKGDIAEGYSVSREKKESFPLTVTSAQKNPTAFYLCASNQQGARGTEAFFGQGTRLTVV.

The chain joins TRBV30 to TRBJ2-1; perhaps TRBD2 as D (5 bases). V was clipped by 5 bases and J by 0 bases, with 11 bases between them. The germline CDR1 and CDR2 sequences are GTSNPN and SVGIG (reference sequence). This CDR3 has 14 amino acids. The CDR3 region is CAWADWSSYNEQFF. CDR3 nucleotide sequence: TGTGCCTGGGCGGACTGGAGCTCCTACAATGAGCAGTTCTTC. The whole variable domain, filled in from reference TRBV30 and TRBJ2-1, reads SQTIHQWPATLVQPVGSPLSLECTVEGTSNPNLYWYRQAAGRGLQLLFYSVGIGQISSEVPQNLSASRPQDRQFILSSKKLLLSDSGFYLCAWADWSSYNEQFFGPGTRLTVL.

This chain uses TRBV7-9 with TRBJ2-3; 8 bases fit TRBD2. The CDR3 contains 14 residues. Trimming removed 7 bases from V and 4 bases from J; junction bases left unmatched: 7. Per germline, CDR1 SEHNR and CDR2 FQNEAQ (reference sequence). The CDR3 nucleotides read TGTGCCAGCAACCAGATAGCGGGACCAGATACGCAGTATTTT. Amino acid sequence: CASNQIAGPDTQYF.

The chain links TRBV7-6 to TRBJ2-1; 14 bases line up with TRBD2. Germline values: CDR1 SGHVS, CDR2 FNYEAQ. Trimming removed 5 bases from V and 7 bases from J; junction bases left unmatched: 10. CDR3 length equals 17 residues. CDR3 protein: CASSTPLTSGGANEQFF. CDR3 sequence (DNA): TGTGCCAGCAGCACACCACTGACTAGCGGGGGGGCAAATGAGCAGTTCTTC.

This clone was seen only a few times. The V call is TRBV28, the J call TRBJ2-7; D perhaps matches TRBD2 (5 bases). CDR1 and CDR2 from the germline V gene are MDHEN and SYDVKM. V was cut by 1 base and J by 3 bases, with 16 bases left in between. The CDR3 runs to 16 residues. In DNA, the CDR3 is TGTGCCAGCAGTTTATACGAAACTAGTTTGGTCTACGAGCAGTACTTC. Translation: CASSLYETSLVYEQYF.

This chain joins TRBV4-2 and TRBJ1-6; D call uncertain. Germline CDR1 reads LGHNA; CDR2 reads YNFKEQ. This CDR3 has 16 residues. The V end was cut by 0 bases, the J end by 7 bases, with 13 bases between. For the CDR3, the DNA is TGTGCCAGCAGCCAAGATGCCCGGGTAGCGAATTCACCCCTCCACTTT. This codes for CASSQDARVANSPLHF.

The chain recombines TRBV7-9 with TRBJ1-6; tentatively, D is TRBD1 (5 bases). The CDR3 consists of 17 residues. Germline assignment: CDR1 SEHNR and CDR2 FQNEAQ (reference sequence). V was cut by 0 bases and J by 0 bases, with 9 bases left in between. DNA of the CDR3: TGTGCCAGCAGCTTAGCGCAGGGAGGCTCCTATAATTCACCCCTCCACTTT. Its protein is CASSLAQGGSYNSPLHF.

J is TRBJ2-6 and V is TRBV4-1; D is unresolved. This CDR3 spans 17 amino acids. CDR1 is MGHRA and CDR2 is YSYEKL in the germline V gene. V was cut by 0 bases and J by 0 bases, with 9 bases left in between. The CDR3 protein is CASSQDHGFSGANVLTF. For the CDR3, the DNA is TGCGCCAGCAGCCAAGATCACGGGTTCTCTGGGGCCAACGTCCTGACTTTC.

This chain uses TRBV19 with TRBJ2-2; no firm D call. This CDR3 region has 14 residues. The V end lost 0 bases, the J end lost 9 bases, and 11 bases lay between the germline ends. The germline V gene has CDR1 LNHDA and CDR2 SQIVND (reference sequence). The CDR3 region has the DNA TGTGCCAGTAGTATAGATCACAGTACCCGGGAGCTGTTTTTT. This codes for CASSIDHSTRELFF.

V and J are TRBV7-9 and TRBJ2-7; D gene unclear. The CDR3 totals 13 residues. The germline V and J ends were trimmed by 1 base and 6 bases, with 10 bases remaining between them. Germline-derived CDR1 and CDR2 are SEHNR and FQNEAQ (reference sequence). The CDR3 DNA reads as TGTGCCAGCAGCTTAGGTCCCCTTGTCGAGCAGTACTTC. It specifies CASSLGPLVEQYF. The full variable domain, in which reference TRBV7-9 and TRBJ2-7 provide the parts outside the CDR3, is DTGVSQNPRHKITKRGQNVTFRCDPISEHNRLYWYRQTLGQGPEFLTYFQNEAQLEKSRLLSDRFSAERPKGSFSTLEIQRTEQGDSAMYLCASSLGPLVEQYFGPGTRLTVT.

The chain has TRBV5-1 and TRBJ2-1; TRBD2 matches at 9 bases. The CDR3 totals 15 residues. Losses at the gene ends were 0 bases for V and 3 bases for J; bases not matched to a gene: 1. Germline CDR1 reads SGHRS; CDR2 reads YFSETQ. CDR3 sequence: CASSLASGVYNEQFF. In DNA form, the CDR3 reads TGCGCCAGCAGCTTGGCTAGCGGGGTCTACAATGAGCAGTTCTTC.

This sequence joins TRBV16 and TRBJ2-5; D unresolved. V was shortened by 0 bases and J by 3 bases, with 11 bases between the two germline ends. CDR1 is KGHSY and CDR2 is FQNENV in the germline V gene. The CDR3 totals 15 residues. The CDR3: CASSQSFREEETQYF. CDR3 coding DNA: TGTGCCAGCAGCCAATCCTTCCGTGAGGAAGAGACCCAGTACTTC.

The chain joins TRBV27 to TRBJ1-1; a weak D match, TRBD1 (5 bases). V was trimmed by 3 bases and J by 3 bases, leaving 26 bases between them. The CDR3 has 19 residues. Germline V gives CDR1 MNHEY, CDR2 SMNVEV (reference sequence). The CDR3 sequence: CASSFSTPADGGFYTEAFF. In DNA form, the CDR3 reads TGTGCCAGCAGTTTCTCTACCCCTGCGGACGGGGGATTTTACACTGAAGCTTTCTTT.

This chain connects TRBV5-1 to TRBJ2-7; D may be TRBD2 (7 bases). In germline, CDR1 is SGHRS, CDR2 YFSETQ. This CDR3 is 20 amino acids long. With 4 bases removed from V and 0 bases from J, the gap between germline ends came to 29 bases. The CDR3 spells CASSPGLAEAFRGYSYEQYF. CDR3 DNA sequence: TGCGCCAGCAGCCCGGGGCTAGCGGAGGCCTTCAGGGGTTACTCCTACGAGCAGTACTTC.

This chain links TRBV5-6 with TRBJ1-1; 9 bases agree with TRBD1. The trim removed 4 bases at V and 7 bases at J, leaving 8 bases unmatched. Germline assignment: CDR1 SGHDT and CDR2 YYEEEE. CDR3 length: 14 amino acids. CDR3: CASSHRQGEGEAFF. Written as DNA, the CDR3 is TGTGCCAGCAGCCATCGACAGGGGGAAGGTGAAGCTTTCTTT.

V gene TRBV6-5 combines with J gene TRBJ2-1; TRBD2 agrees at 7 bases. CDR3 length equals 15 residues. In germline, CDR1 is MNHEY, CDR2 SVGAGI. J was trimmed by 5 bases and V by 1 base; bases with no gene match: 5. Written as DNA, the CDR3 is TGTGCCAGCAGTTACTTGTCTAGCGGAAACAATGAGCAGTTCTTC. Protein sequence: CASSYLSSGNNEQFF.

The sample holds one count of this clone. This rearrangement joins TRBV7-2 to TRBJ1-5; 7 bases are shared with TRBD1. The CDR3 runs to 16 residues. V gave up 5 bases and J gave up 0 bases; unmatched junction bases: 7. Germline CDR1 reads SGHTA; CDR2 reads FQGNSA. The CDR3 bases are TGTGCCAGCAGCGTCACCGGGACAGTTAGCAATCAGCCCCAGCATTTT. As protein: CASSVTGTVSNQPQHF.

This clone was detected only once. The chain has TRBV7-9 and TRBJ1-1, with 10 bases matching TRBD1. Trimming at V came to 5 bases and at J to 5 bases, leaving 11 bases not matched to a gene. The CDR3 covers 16 residues. Germline CDR1 SEHNR, CDR2 FQNEAQ (reference sequence). CDR3 nucleotides: TGTGCCAGCAGCCGAGACGGGACAGGGGTCGAAACTGAAGCTTTCTTT. It codes for CASSRDGTGVETEAFF.